This is a list of T cell receptor beta chains from one sample in a study of blood T cell repertoires in COVID-19. Some clones are missing from TCRdb's copy, which holds only in-frame ones; the method was immunoSEQ multiplex PCR. The sample has roughly 50,000 clones; 85% to 90% are singletons. Sequencing was done on a sample of peripheral blood. These receptors were taken from a man aged 60 to 69 with acute or convalescent COVID-19. Each CDR3 is given with its conserved first and last residue. The D gene is left open where the match is weak. Clone size is stated in some rows and not others, as once, few, many or a class when expanded.

D gene	V gene	clone size	J gene	CDR3 protein	CDR3 DNA
.	TRBV5-1	.	TRBJ2-1	CASGGEALSSYNEQFF	TGCGCCAGCGGAGGGGAGGCCCTGAGCTCCTACAATGAGCAGTTCTTC
TRBD1	TRBV27	.	TRBJ1-5	CASSQNQGANQPQHF	TGTGCCAGCAGTCAGAACCAGGGGGCTAATCAGCCCCAGCATTTT
.	TRBV27	.	TRBJ2-7	CASSHTRVHGQYF	TGTGCCAGCAGCCACACCAGGGTACACGGGCAGTACTTC
.	TRBV11-2	.	TRBJ1-1	CASTFRLRDTEAFF	TGTGCCAGCACCTTCAGACTAAGGGACACTGAAGCTTTCTTT
TRBD1	TRBV25-1	.	TRBJ2-5	CASSMGDRGRETQYF	TGTGCCAGCAGTATGGGGGACAGGGGGCGGGAGACCCAGTACTTC
TRBD2	TRBV5-4	.	TRBJ2-1	CASSSGTSGINEQFF	TGTGCCAGCAGCTCCGGGACTAGCGGAATCAATGAGCAGTTCTTC
.	TRBV3-1/TRBV3-2	.	TRBJ2-7	CASSHAGTYEQYF	TGTGCCAGCAGCCACGCAGGAACCTACGAGCAGTACTTC
.	TRBV6-5	.	TRBJ1-4	CASSYSADRTVGLFF	TGTGCCAGCAGTTACTCCGCCGACAGGACGGTTGGGCTGTTTTTT
.	TRBV28	few	TRBJ1-1	CASSLSTAPGAFF	TGTGCCAGCAGTTTATCTACAGCGCCGGGGGCTTTCTTT
.	TRBV30	few	TRBJ2-5	CAWREAPKTKTQYF	TGTGCCTGGAGGGAGGCCCCCAAAACAAAGACCCAGTACTTC
.	TRBV7-3	.	TRBJ2-6	CASSLSRGTGANVLTF	TGTGCCAGCAGCTTAAGCAGAGGAACTGGGGCCAACGTCCTGACTTTC
TRBD1	TRBV23-1	medium-sized	TRBJ1-2	CASTRQGPYGYTF	TGCGCCAGCACCCGACAGGGACCTTATGGCTACACCTTC
.	TRBV27	.	TRBJ1-6	CASSLQPGLAGTLHF	TGTGCCAGCAGTTTACAACCCGGACTCGCTGGTACCCTCCACTTT
TRBD2	TRBV3-1/TRBV3-2	.	TRBJ2-3	CASSQPTSGGSTDTQYF	TGTGCCAGCAGCCAGCCAACTAGCGGGGGAAGCACAGATACGCAGTATTTT
.	TRBV19	once	TRBJ2-2	CASSGRDNAGELFF	TGTGCCAGTAGTGGCCGGGACAACGCCGGGGAGCTGTTTTTT
TRBD1	TRBV28	once	TRBJ1-2	CASGLQQGNYGYTF	TGTGCCAGCGGACTTCAACAGGGGAACTATGGCTACACCTTC
TRBD1	TRBV9	.	TRBJ1-5	CASSVGGQGGQPQHF	TGTGCCAGCAGCGTAGGGGGACAGGGTGGGCAGCCCCAGCATTTT
.	TRBV5-1	.	TRBJ2-3	CASSTRQASSADTQYF	TGCGCCAGCAGCACCCGACAGGCGTCTTCGGCAGATACGCAGTATTTT
.	TRBV18	.	TRBJ2-1	CASSPPNGQIYNEQFF	TGTGCCAGCTCACCACCGAATGGACAGATATACAATGAGCAGTTCTTC
.	TRBV24-1	.	TRBJ1-5	CATSDSDGDQPQHF	TGTGCCACCAGTGATTCGGATGGAGATCAGCCCCAGCATTTT
.	TRBV19	.	TRBJ1-2	CASSNVAGQGYGYTF	TGTGCCAGTAGTAACGTGGCAGGCCAGGGCTATGGCTACACCTTC
TRBD1	TRBV29-1	.	TRBJ1-2	CSARDSLYANYGYTF	TGCAGCGCCCGGGACAGCCTTTATGCTAACTATGGCTACACCTTC
.	TRBV30	.	TRBJ1-1	CAWSFMGGGRNTEAFF	TGTGCCTGGAGTTTTATGGGTGGGGGGAGGAACACTGAAGCTTTCTTT
.	TRBV4-1	.	TRBJ1-2	CASSQDPSSGNYGYTF	TGCGCCAGCAGCCAAGATCCGAGTTCGGGGAACTATGGCTACACCTTC
TRBD2	TRBV3-1/TRBV3-2	.	TRBJ2-1	CASSQELAGVGANEQFF	TGTGCCAGCAGCCAAGAACTAGCGGGAGTTGGGGCGAATGAGCAGTTCTTC
.	TRBV6-1	.	TRBJ1-1	CASSEQGRLGTEAFF	TGTGCCAGCAGTGAACAGGGGCGCCTTGGGACTGAAGCTTTCTTT
.	TRBV3-1/TRBV3-2	.	TRBJ2-7	CASSLPGSSSYEQYF	TGTGCCAGCAGCCTTCCGGGGTCGAGCTCCTACGAGCAGTACTTC
TRBD1	TRBV7-9	.	TRBJ1-5	CASSSTGLGPQHF	TGTGCCAGCAGCTCGACAGGGCTTGGGCCCCAGCATTTT
.	TRBV18	.	TRBJ2-1	CASSPTRTYNEQFF	TGTGCCAGCTCACCGACACGAACCTACAATGAGCAGTTCTTC
TRBD1	TRBV2	.	TRBJ1-3	CASSLTGGSGNTIYF	TGTGCCAGCAGTTTGACAGGGGGCTCTGGAAACACCATATATTTT
TRBD2	TRBV5-4	.	TRBJ2-3	CASSPGLAGITDTQYF	TGTGCCAGCAGCCCGGGACTAGCGGGGATAACAGATACGCAGTATTTT
.	TRBV27	once	TRBJ2-3	CASSPMQGRMGTDTQYF	TGTGCCAGCAGCCCGATGCAGGGGAGAATGGGCACAGATACGCAGTATTTT
.	TRBV18	.	TRBJ2-5	CASSQRGNYQETQYF	TGTGCCAGCTCACAAAGGGGGAATTACCAAGAGACCCAGTACTTC
TRBD2	TRBV4-1	few	TRBJ2-1	CASSQVRVGLAGGNEQFF	TGCGCCAGCAGCCAAGTTCGGGTGGGACTAGCGGGCGGCAATGAGCAGTTCTTC
TRBD1	TRBV19	.	TRBJ1-5	CASSTRDRGQPQHF	TGTGCCAGTAGTACCCGGGACAGAGGACAGCCCCAGCATTTT
.	TRBV6-5	.	TRBJ1-5	CASSSGRDNQPQHF	TGTGCCAGCAGTTCAGGACGGGACAATCAGCCCCAGCATTTT
.	TRBV28	.	TRBJ1-2	CASSLSHPTMGRGGYTF	TGTGCCAGCAGTTTATCTCACCCTACAATGGGGAGGGGTGGCTACACCTTC
.	TRBV4-1	many	TRBJ2-1	CASSQGLRGNEQFF	TGCGCCAGCAGCCAAGGCTTACGGGGAAATGAGCAGTTCTTC
.	TRBV28	.	TRBJ1-1	CASRPAGAITEAFF	TGTGCCAGCAGACCCGCGGGGGCTATCACTGAAGCTTTCTTT
TRBD2	TRBV30	once	TRBJ2-3	CAWRREGAVDTQYF	TGTGCCTGGAGAAGGGAGGGAGCGGTAGATACGCAGTATTTT
.	TRBV19	.	TRBJ2-7	CASSIVTGSTYEQYF	TGTGCCAGTAGTATAGTAACCGGGAGTACCTACGAGCAGTACTTC